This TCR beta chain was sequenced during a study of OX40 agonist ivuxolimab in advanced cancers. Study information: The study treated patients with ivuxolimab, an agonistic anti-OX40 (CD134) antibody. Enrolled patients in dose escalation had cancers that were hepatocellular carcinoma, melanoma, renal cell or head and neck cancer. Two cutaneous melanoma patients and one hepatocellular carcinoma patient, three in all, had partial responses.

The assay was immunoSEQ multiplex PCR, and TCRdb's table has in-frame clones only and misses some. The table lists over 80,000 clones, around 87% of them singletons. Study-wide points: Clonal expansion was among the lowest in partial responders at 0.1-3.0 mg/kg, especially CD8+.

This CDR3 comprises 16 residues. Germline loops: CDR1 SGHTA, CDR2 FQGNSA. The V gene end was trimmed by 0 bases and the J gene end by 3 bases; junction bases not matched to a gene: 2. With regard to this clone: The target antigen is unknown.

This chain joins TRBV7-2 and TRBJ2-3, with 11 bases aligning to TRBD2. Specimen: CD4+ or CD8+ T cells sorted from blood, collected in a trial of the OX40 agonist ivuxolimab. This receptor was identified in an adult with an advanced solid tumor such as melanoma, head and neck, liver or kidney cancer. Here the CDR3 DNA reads TGTGCCAGCAGCTTAGCGGGGACTAGCGGAACAGATACGCAGTATTTT. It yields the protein CASSLAGTSGTDTQYF. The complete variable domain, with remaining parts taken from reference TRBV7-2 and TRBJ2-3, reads GAGVSQSPSNKVTEKGKDVELRCDPISGHTALYWYRQSLGQGLEFLIYFQGNSAPDKSGLPSDRFSAERTGGSVSTLTIQRTQQEDSAVYLCASSLAGTSGTDTQYFGPGTRLTVL.